The T cell receptor beta chain described here comes from a study of long-term antiretroviral therapy in people with HIV. Investigators performed immunoSEQ version v3.0 at survey level. Repertoires were generated with immunoSEQ multiplex PCR, while TCRdb's copy carries only in-frame clones and drops some. The table records around 19,000 clones, 90% of them present only once. Notes on this clone: A junction end diverges from the germline sequence, so it may reflect a read error.

Germline CDR1 is SGHNT and CDR2 is YYREEE (reference sequence). The CDR3 runs 14 residues. V and J are TRBV5-4 and TRBJ1-2; D may be TRBD1 (6 bases). The source was unsorted PBMCs, collected approximately 4.5 years before starting antiretroviral therapy. This TCR was recovered from a woman aged 30 to 39 with HIV. The CDR3 DNA follows: TGCGCCAGCAGCCAAGATTGGGGGGGCATTGGCTACACCTTC. Encoded protein: CASSQDWGGIGYTF.